A single sample gave rise to the 15 T cell receptor beta chains below, sequenced in a study of identical twins. TCRdb reprocessed the 5' RACE reads via MiXCR and lists one record per CDR3 protein. The repertoire consists of under 450,000 distinct CDR3 sequences, with about a fifth occurring once and the leading ten covering roughly 12%. The material sequenced was naive T cells sorted from blood. These receptors were taken from a man aged 50-60 years in good health.

The chain uses TRBV7-2 and TRBJ2-3, with a possible D match to TRBD2 (6 bases). Germline CDR1 reads SGHTA; CDR2 reads FQGNSA. This CDR3 contains 15 residues. The ends were cut back, 3 bases at V and 2 bases at J, with 12 bases in the middle. The CDR3 region has the DNA TGTGCCAGCAGCTTTACGGGACTCACCACAGATACGCAGTATTTT. Translating gives CASSFTGLTTDTQYF. The variable domain in full, with the rest retrieved from reference TRBV7-2 and TRBJ2-3, is GAGVSQSPSNKVTEKGKDVELRCDPISGHTALYWYRQSLGQGLEFLIYFQGNSAPDKSGLPSDRFSAERTGGSVSTLTIQRTQQEDSAVYLCASSFTGLTTDTQYFGPGTRLTVL.

This clonotype was observed a few times. The chain employs TRBV29-1 and TRBJ1-1; TRBD1 might be the D (6 bases). The V end was cut by 4 bases, the J end by 6 bases, with 15 bases between. Per germline, CDR1 SQVTM and CDR2 ANQGSEA. The CDR3 extends over 13 amino acids. This CDR3 is CSVGRGPYAEAFF. CDR3 sequence (DNA): TGCAGCGTTGGGCGGGGGCCATACGCTGAAGCTTTCTTT.

This clonotype has ten or more counts. The J gene is TRBJ2-7, the V gene TRBV7-2; D gene ambiguous. In germline, CDR1 is SGHTA, CDR2 FQGNSA. The CDR3 is 13 residues long. Deletions cut 3 bases from V and 2 bases from J, with 8 bases between. The CDR3 region has the DNA TGTGCCAGCAGCTTGGGCCAACCCTACGAGCAGTACTTC. Amino acids: CASSLGQPYEQYF.

This clonotype has a count of ten or more. This CDR3 is CASRLAGDLNTGELFF. The CDR3 DNA reads as TGTGCCAGCAGACTAGCGGGGGACTTGAACACCGGGGAGCTGTTTTTT. V and J are TRBV12-3 or TRBV12-4 and TRBJ2-2, with 11 bases lining up with TRBD2. The CDR3 is 16 residues long. V trimming: 6 bases; J trimming: 1 base; junction bases outside the gene matches: 4.

This clonotype has a count of ten or more. CDR3 in DNA: TGTGCCAGCGGCGCGCTGGCGGCGAACACCGGGGAGCTGTTTTTT. As protein: CASGALAANTGELFF. V and J are TRBV7-6 and TRBJ2-2; D not resolved. This CDR3 has 15 amino acids. Trimming cost V 8 bases and J 0 bases, with 13 bases left between them. Germline assignment: CDR1 SGHVS and CDR2 FNYEAQ.

This clonotype appeared a few times. This rearrangement joins TRBV5-1 to TRBJ2-1; 10 bases fit TRBD2. J was trimmed by 3 bases and V by 3 bases; bases with no gene match: 15. CDR1 and CDR2 (germline): SGHRS, YFSETQ. The CDR3 is made up of 19 amino acids. The CDR3 DNA follows: TGCGCCAGCAGCTACCCCGCACGCCTAGCGGGAGTTAACTACAATGAGCAGTTCTTC. This encodes CASSYPARLAGVNYNEQFF.

The chain recombines TRBV20-1 with TRBJ2-1; 13 nucleotides line up with TRBD2. V shed 7 bases, J shed 7 bases, and the junction held 10 bases outside the gene matches. The CDR3 totals 15 residues. CDR1 and CDR2 (germline): DFQATT, SNEGSKA (reference sequence). DNA of the CDR3: TGCAGTGTTTTGACTAGCGGGAGGTGGAAAAATGAGCAGTTCTTC. Encoded protein: CSVLTSGRWKNEQFF.

This chain connects TRBV27 to TRBJ2-7; D not certain. This CDR3 comprises 13 residues. The germline gives CDR1 MNHEY, CDR2 SMNVEV (reference sequence). Trimming removed 5 bases from V and 3 bases from J, with 11 bases in between. The CDR3 sequence is CASSPNSLYEQYF. The DNA of the CDR3 is TGTGCCAGCAGTCCTAACAGCCTCTACGAGCAGTACTTC.

This clonotype was seen at least ten times. This chain joins TRBV29-1 and TRBJ2-3; maybe TRBD1 (6 bases). Per germline, CDR1 SQVTM and CDR2 ANQGSEA. The CDR3 contains 12 residues. V shed 2 bases and J shed 6 bases, with 9 bases lying between them. CDR3 DNA: TGCAGCGTTGAAAGGGACACCGATACGCAGTATTTT. Amino acid sequence: CSVERDTDTQYF.

Many counts were recorded for this clonotype. The chain uses TRBV12-3 or TRBV12-4 and TRBJ1-2, with unresolved D. Trimming pared 6 bases from V and 5 bases from J, leaving 19 bases between. This CDR3 is 15 amino acids long. This CDR3 reads CASSPPGEPSYGYTF. CDR3 in DNA: TGTGCCAGCAGCCCACCCGGCGAACCTTCTTATGGCTACACCTTC.

This clonotype came up a few times. V is TRBV4-1 and J is TRBJ2-3; D perhaps matches TRBD1 (7 bases). This CDR3 comprises 18 residues. Germline V lookup: CDR1 MGHRA, CDR2 YSYEKL. The V end lost 1 base, the J end lost 3 bases, and 20 bases lay between the germline ends. CDR3 DNA: TGCGCCAGCAGCCAAGGACGACCCAGGGGGAGGAAAACAGATACGCAGTATTTT. Protein product: CASSQGRPRGRKTDTQYF.

The chain uses TRBV7-8 and TRBJ2-5; 10 bases line up with TRBD2. Germline lookup yields CDR1 SGHVS and CDR2 FQNEAQ. CDR3 length: 15 amino acids. After removal of 5 bases from V and 4 bases from J, the junction contained 7 bases not matched to a gene. The chain's CDR3 is CASSLPGLATETQYF. The CDR3 nucleotides read TGTGCCAGCAGCCTGCCGGGACTAGCGACAGAGACCCAGTACTTC. The full variable domain, completed using reference TRBV7-8 and TRBJ2-5, is GAGVSQSPRYKVAKRGQDVALRCDPISGHVSLFWYQQALGQGPEFLTYFQNEAQLDKSGLPSDRFFAERPEGSVSTLKIQRTQQEDSAVYLCASSLPGLATETQYFGPGTRLLVL.

This clonotype occurred many times. This sequence joins TRBV7-9 and TRBJ2-1, with D possibly matching TRBD2 (6 bases). Germline V lookup: CDR1 SEHNR, CDR2 FQNEAQ (reference sequence). The CDR3 length is 14 residues. V was pared by 3 bases and J by 4 bases, with 10 bases between. In DNA form, the CDR3 reads TGTGCCAGCAGCTTCGGGACTCCTTACAATGAGCAGTTCTTC. Translation gives CASSFGTPYNEQFF.

This clonotype was seen a handful of times. DNA of the CDR3: TGTGCCAGCAGACAGTTGGGGGGGGTCCTGACTTTC. Translated, it gives CASRQLGGVLTF. The chain is built from TRBV9 and TRBJ2-6, with 7 positions matching TRBD2. Germline-derived CDR1 and CDR2 are SGDLS and YYNGEE. Germline trimming cut 5 bases from V and 13 bases from J; bases unmatched to any gene: 6. The CDR3 is made up of 12 amino acids.

The J gene is TRBJ2-1, the V gene TRBV28; 7 positions match TRBD2. V trimming: 2 bases; J trimming: 12 bases; junction bases outside the gene matches: 7. CDR1 and CDR2 (germline): MDHEN, SYDVKM. The CDR3 has 13 residues. The chain's CDR3 is CASSLVRRELQFF. The CDR3, as DNA: TGTGCCAGCAGTTTAGTACGGCGGGAGTTGCAGTTCTTC.